The rows below give T cell receptor beta chains drawn from one sample of a study of blood T cell repertoires in COVID-19. Profiling relied on immunoSEQ multiplex PCR, and the TCRdb table lists in-frame clones only, not all of them. The profile shows approximately 140,000 clones, roughly nine tenths of them singletons. Sequenced input: peripheral blood. These receptors were collected from a young man with COVID-19, enrolled during active disease. The CDR3 runs from the conserved cysteine through the conserved F or W. D genes are given only for firm matches. Expanded clones get a size class; other rows say once, few or many, or leave the size out.

d_gene	v_gene	abundance	j_gene	CDR3nt	CDR3aa
.	TRBV11-1	.	TRBJ1-1	TGTGCCAGCAGCTCCTGGAGGGATATGGGCGCTGAAGCTTTCTTT	CASSSWRDMGAEAFF
.	TRBV4-2	.	TRBJ2-4	TGTGCCAGCAGCCAAGTGGAGGGAGTAGCCAAAAACATTCAGTACTTC	CASSQVEGVAKNIQYF
TRBD2	TRBV5-1	once	TRBJ2-1	TGCGCCAGCAGCTTGGTGGTAGCGGGAGGATACAATGAGCAGTTCTTC	CASSLVVAGGYNEQFF
.	TRBV15	.	TRBJ2-3	TGTGCCACCAGCAGAGATAAATCGGGAAGCACAGATACGCAGTATTTT	CATSRDKSGSTDTQYF
.	TRBV6-1	.	TRBJ1-3	TGTGCCAGCAGTGAATTAGCACTAAGTTCTTCGTCCACTGGAAACACCATATATTTT	CASSELALSSSSTGNTIYF
.	TRBV21-1	.	TRBJ2-7	TGTGCCAGCAGCAAAGGAAACAGTCCCTACGAGCAGTACTTC	CASSKGNSPYEQYF
.	TRBV30	.	TRBJ1-2	TGTGCCTGGAGTGTTGCGAGGGGGGGCGGGTCGCATGGCTACACCTTC	CAWSVARGGGSHGYTF
TRBD2	TRBV2	.	TRBJ2-2	TGTGCCAGCATCCCCGGGGGGAGGACCGGGGAGCTGTTTTTT	CASIPGGRTGELFF
.	TRBV5-4	.	TRBJ2-3	TGTGCCAGCAGCTTGAGGGTCCTAGCTAGCACAGATACGCAGTATTTT	CASSLRVLASTDTQYF
TRBD2	TRBV7-6	.	TRBJ2-1	TGTGCCAGCAGCACGCGAGGGACTACCCACAATGAGCAGTTCTTC	CASSTRGTTHNEQFF
.	TRBV5-4	.	TRBJ1-1	TGTGCCAGCAGCTTGGTGCCGCGGAGCACTGAAGCTTTCTTT	CASSLVPRSTEAFF
TRBD1	TRBV9	.	TRBJ1-2	TGTGCCAGCAGCGTAGACTTGACAGGGGACTACACCTTC	CASSVDLTGDYTF
TRBD2	TRBV28	.	TRBJ2-7	TGTGCCAGCAGTTTATCGCGTAGCGGGAGGGGAGGGTCCTACGAGCAGTACTTC	CASSLSRSGRGGSYEQYF
.	TRBV4-2	.	TRBJ1-6	TGTGCCAGCAGCCAAGTAATCCGGGAAGAGACACTTAATTCACCCCTCCACTTT	CASSQVIREETLNSPLHF
.	TRBV4-1	.	TRBJ2-1	TGCGCCAGCAGCCAAGACGCGCCGACTTACAATGAGCAGTTCTTC	CASSQDAPTYNEQFF
.	TRBV30	.	TRBJ1-1	TGTGCCTGGAGTTCCCTCGGCCGGGACATAAGGCGCCCGAACACTGAAGCTTTCTTT	CAWSSLGRDIRRPNTEAFF
.	TRBV5-1	.	TRBJ1-6	TGCGCCAGCAGCTTGTTGGCAGTGGCTTCACCCCTCCACTTT	CASSLLAVASPLHF
.	TRBV14	.	TRBJ1-6	TGTGCCAGCAGCCAGGACGGGAGCTCCTATAATTCACCCCTCCACTTT	CASSQDGSSYNSPLHF
TRBD2	TRBV25-1	.	TRBJ2-5	TGTGCCAGCAGTGAGACTAGCGGGAGAAAAGAGACCCAGTACTTC	CASSETSGRKETQYF
.	TRBV5-1	.	TRBJ2-1	TGCGCCAGCAGCGGGCAAGGGGTGGACAATGAGCAGTTCTTC	CASSGQGVDNEQFF
TRBD1	TRBV28	.	TRBJ2-3	TGTGCCAGCAGTTACAGGGGGGTACTCACAGATACGCAGTATTTT	CASSYRGVLTDTQYF
.	TRBV10-2	.	TRBJ2-1	TGCGCCAGCTACAATCGGGGGGCGAGCTCCTACAATGAGCAGTTCTTC	CASYNRGASSYNEQFF
TRBD1	TRBV7-2	once	TRBJ2-7	TGTGCCAGCAGCACGCGGACAGGGAGGTACGAGCAGTACTTC	CASSTRTGRYEQYF
TRBD1	TRBV7-6	.	TRBJ2-3	TGTGCCAGCAGCCACCAAGTAACAGGGGCCTACACAGATACGCAGTATTTT	CASSHQVTGAYTDTQYF
.	TRBV25-1	.	TRBJ1-2	TGTGCCAGCAGTGAATACGCAGGGTCCCTCCATGGCTACACCTTC	CASSEYAGSLHGYTF
.	TRBV7-8	.	TRBJ1-5	TGTGCCAGCAGCTTAGCTAGACTTGATTTGAATCAGCCCCAGCATTTT	CASSLARLDLNQPQHF
TRBD1	TRBV3-1/TRBV3-2	.	TRBJ2-7	TGTGCCAGCAGCCCCACTACAGGGGGCGAGCAGTACTTC	CASSPTTGGEQYF
.	TRBV6-2/TRBV6-3	once	TRBJ2-1	TGTGCCAGCAGCTTCCTAGGAATCTATGAGCAGTTCTTC	CASSFLGIYEQFF
TRBD2	TRBV7-2	.	TRBJ2-7	TGTGCCAGCAGCTTAACATCGGGGGGGAGCTACGAGCAGTACTTC	CASSLTSGGSYEQYF
TRBD2	TRBV5-1	.	TRBJ2-1	TGCGCCAGCAGCTTCTTAGCGGGAAAGCAAAATGAGCAGTTCTTC	CASSFLAGKQNEQFF
.	TRBV27	many	TRBJ1-6	TGTGCCAGCAGTCCCAGGTTCAATTCACCCCTCCACTTT	CASSPRFNSPLHF
.	TRBV5-4	.	TRBJ2-2	TGTGCCGGGGCGGAAGCCGGGGAGCTGTTTTTT	CAGAEAGELFF
.	TRBV19	.	TRBJ1-3	TGTGCCAGTAGTTCTTCACTTTATGGAAACACCATATATTTT	CASSSSLYGNTIYF
TRBD1	TRBV24-1	.	TRBJ2-3	TGTGCCACCAGTGATTTCCCGGGACAGAGCACAGATACGCAGTATTTT	CATSDFPGQSTDTQYF
TRBD2	TRBV29-1	.	TRBJ2-5	TGCAGCGTCGAACCCCCTAGCGGGAGAAAGACCCAGTACTTC	CSVEPPSGRKTQYF
TRBD1	TRBV4-1	.	TRBJ2-3	TGCGCCAGTATGGGTGCAGGGGGAGCGGCAGATACGCAGTATTTT	CASMGAGGAADTQYF
TRBD1	TRBV11-3	.	TRBJ2-5	TGTGCCAGCAGCCCAGGGGGTCGGGAGACCCAGTACTTC	CASSPGGRETQYF
TRBD2	TRBV5-1	.	TRBJ2-1	TGCGCCAGCAGCTTGGCCCGGCTAGCGGGTGAGCAGTTCTTC	CASSLARLAGEQFF
.	TRBV7-6	.	TRBJ2-7	TGTGCCAGCCCCTCAGGGGTAGCGCCGTCCTACGAGCAGTACTTC	CASPSGVAPSYEQYF
TRBD1	TRBV28	.	TRBJ2-6	TGTGCCAGCAGTAAAACAGGGGATGGGGCCAACGTCCTGACTTTC	CASSKTGDGANVLTF
.	TRBV27	.	TRBJ2-1	TGTGCCAGCAGTCGGGAGTTCCCCTACAATGAGCAGTTCTTC	CASSREFPYNEQFF
TRBD2	TRBV5-1	.	TRBJ2-7	TGCGCCAGCCACGCCGGGACTAGCGCCGAAGGGGGCTACGAGCAGTACTTC	CASHAGTSAEGGYEQYF
TRBD1	TRBV6-1	.	TRBJ2-7	TGTGCCAGCAGTGAAGCGCCGGGGACAGCCTCCTACGAGCAGTACTTC	CASSEAPGTASYEQYF
.	TRBV6-5	.	TRBJ1-2	TGTGCCAGCAGTTCCGAACAGGACCTCTATGGCTACACCTTC	CASSSEQDLYGYTF
.	TRBV11-2	.	TRBJ2-6	TGTGCCAGCAGCTCCCATGGGGCGCTGAATGGGGCCAACGTCCTGACTTTC	CASSSHGALNGANVLTF
.	TRBV5-1	once	TRBJ2-5	TGCGCCAGCAGTCTGTTAAAAGAGACCCAGTACTTC	CASSLLKETQYF
TRBD2	TRBV10-3	once	TRBJ2-2	TGTGCCATCAGTACTAGCGTCGACACCGGGGAGCTGTTTTTT	CAISTSVDTGELFF
.	TRBV7-2	.	TRBJ1-6	TGTGCCAGCAGCACCAACAGGAATTCACCCCTCCACTTT	CASSTNRNSPLHF
.	TRBV27	.	TRBJ2-7	TGTGCCAGCAGTCACCGACAGGCGTCCCCCTACGAGCAGTACTTC	CASSHRQASPYEQYF
TRBD1	TRBV19	.	TRBJ2-3	TGTGCCAGTACTCATAGCCTAGGGGGACAGGGAACAGATACGCAGTATTTT	CASTHSLGGQGTDTQYF
TRBD2	TRBV11-2	.	TRBJ2-5	TGTGCCAGCAGCTTAGTTAGAGCGGGGAAGACCCAGTACTTC	CASSLVRAGKTQYF
.	TRBV28	.	TRBJ1-5	TGTGCCAGCAGTTTTTCCGGGTCTAGCTGGCCCCAGCATTTT	CASSFSGSSWPQHF
.	TRBV2	.	TRBJ2-7	TGTGCCAGCAAGACCGACAGATACTACGAGCAGTACTTC	CASKTDRYYEQYF
TRBD1	TRBV19	.	TRBJ1-5	TGTGCCAGTAGCCCCGGGACAGGGGCAAATCAGCCCCAGCATTTT	CASSPGTGANQPQHF
.	TRBV19	.	TRBJ1-4	TGTGCCAGTAGTCCCCCGGGGGGGAATGAAAAACTGCTTTTT	CASSPPGGNEKLLF